The sequence of this T cell receptor (beta chain) was determined in a study of CXCR3-negative and CXCR3-positive naive CD8 T cells. Overall study results and limits: Both naive subsets, CXCR3-negative and CXCR3-positive, displayed similar TRBV-TRBJ usage, unlike memory cells. Relative to CXCR3-negative naive cells, CXCR3-positive naive cells had more hydrophobic TRB CDR3s.

The germline V gene encodes CDR1 SEHNR and CDR2 FQNEAQ (reference sequence). CDR3 length equals 15 residues. Libraries were UMI-labeled 5' RACE TRB cDNA. One entry per CDR3 protein, without DNA, is what TCRdb gives after re-calling the 5' RACE reads. Seen in this sample are some 130,000 distinct CDR3 sequences; the ten most common clones hold roughly 0.59%. Turning to this clonotype: Its cognate antigen is unknown.

The V and J genes are TRBV7-9 and TRBJ2-2; TCRdb lists TRBD2, though no DNA is available to test this call. Specimen: naive CXCR3+ CD8+ T cells from blood. The subset denotes: CD45RO-CCR7+CD27+CD95- naive CD8+ T cells expressing CXCR3 (TNR3+). This clonotype was sampled from a human donor in good health. Some clones in this sample may be carry-over from other donors' samples. Here the CDR3 reads CASSSTSGTIGELFF.